Listed below are T cell receptor beta chains from one sample, sequenced in a study of blood T cell repertoires in COVID-19. The assay was immunoSEQ multiplex PCR, and TCRdb's table has in-frame clones only and misses some. The table lists 190,000 or so clones, around 78% of them singletons, with approximately 3% in the top ten. Sequencing was done on a sample of peripheral blood. All receptors derive from a woman of 80 years or more with active or convalescent COVID-19. CDR3s include the opening cysteine and the closing phenylalanine or tryptophan. The D gene is left open where the match is weak. Some rows mark clone size as missing; the rest say once, few, many or name a class of expanded clone.

V gene	J gene	clone size	D gene	CDR3 length	CDR3 protein	CDR3 DNA
TRBV5-4	TRBJ1-1	once	NA	14	CASSGNRVGTEAFF	TGTGCCAGCAGCGGCAACAGGGTGGGCACTGAAGCTTTCTTT
TRBV5-6	TRBJ2-4	NA	NA	14	CASNPTGEYGIQYF	TGTGCCAGCAACCCGACAGGCGAGTATGGCATTCAGTACTTC
TRBV3-1/TRBV3-2	TRBJ2-1	NA	NA	16	CASSQGAGHLYNEQFF	TGTGCCAGCAGCCAGGGGGCGGGCCACCTATACAATGAGCAGTTCTTC
TRBV11-3	TRBJ2-1	NA	NA	15	CASSPDRQAGNEQFF	TGTGCCAGCAGTCCTGACAGGCAGGCTGGCAATGAGCAGTTCTTC
TRBV3-1/TRBV3-2	TRBJ1-2	few	TRBD1	14	CASSQVDRDHGYTF	TGTGCCAGCAGCCAAGTGGACAGGGATCACGGCTACACCTTC
TRBV9	TRBJ2-3	NA	TRBD2	14	CASSVVDSGATQYF	TGTGCCAGCAGCGTAGTCGATAGCGGGGCCACGCAGTATTTT
TRBV6-1	TRBJ2-4	NA	TRBD2	20	CASSEWPRLAGGQSKNIQYF	TGTGCCAGCAGTGAGTGGCCGCGTCTAGCGGGGGGGCAGTCCAAAAACATTCAGTACTTC
TRBV19	TRBJ2-5	NA	NA	13	CASSIGQQETQYF	TGTGCCAGTAGTATTGGGCAGCAAGAGACCCAGTACTTC
TRBV5-4	TRBJ1-1	NA	NA	14	CASSLDSLNTEAFF	TGTGCCAGCAGCTTGGACAGTTTAAACACTGAAGCTTTCTTT
TRBV7-9	TRBJ2-2	NA	NA	12	CASSPPGGELFF	TGTGCCAGCAGCCCCCCGGGGGGGGAGCTGTTTTTT
TRBV19	TRBJ2-1	NA	TRBD2	16	CASQASGARVKGGQFF	TGTGCCAGTCAGGCTAGCGGGGCCCGGGTAAAAGGGGGGCAGTTCTTC
TRBV7-9	TRBJ1-4	few	TRBD1	15	CASSLRQGSFEKLFF	TGTGCCAGCAGCTTAAGACAGGGCTCGTTCGAAAAACTGTTTTTT
TRBV28	TRBJ1-5	NA	TRBD1	17	CASSFSGQGASFKPQHF	TGTGCCAGCAGTTTCTCAGGACAGGGGGCGAGTTTCAAGCCCCAGCATTTT
TRBV28	TRBJ1-1	NA	NA	13	CASSLTGDTEAFF	TGTGCCAGCAGTTTAACGGGGGATACTGAAGCTTTCTTT
TRBV5-1	TRBJ2-1	NA	TRBD2	16	CASSTELAGGPNEQFF	TGCGCCAGCAGCACCGAACTAGCGGGGGGCCCCAATGAGCAGTTCTTC
TRBV19	TRBJ2-7	NA	TRBD1	14	CASSLRDRAYEQYF	TGTGCCAGTAGTCTCCGGGACAGGGCCTACGAGCAGTACTTC
TRBV10-3	TRBJ2-1	once	NA	15	CAISALASFANEQFF	TGTGCCATCAGTGCCTTGGCTAGCTTCGCCAATGAGCAGTTCTTC
TRBV28	TRBJ1-2	NA	TRBD1	15	CASRPTGGNNYGYTF	TGTGCCAGCAGACCCACAGGGGGGAATAACTATGGCTACACCTTC
TRBV6-1	TRBJ2-1	NA	TRBD1	15	CASILDRNSYNEQFF	TGTGCCAGCATCTTGGACAGGAACTCCTACAATGAGCAGTTCTTC
TRBV6-5	TRBJ1-6	few	TRBD1	15	CASSYSQGASSPLHF	TGTGCCAGCAGTTACTCGCAGGGGGCCTCGTCACCCCTCCACTTT
TRBV9	TRBJ2-7	NA	TRBD1	15	CASSVGIGTAYEQYF	TGTGCCAGCAGCGTAGGTATCGGGACAGCCTACGAGCAGTACTTC
TRBV11-2	TRBJ1-1	NA	TRBD1	18	CASSGRGRAVRLNTEAFF	TGTGCCAGCAGCGGCAGGGGGCGCGCGGTACGGTTGAACACTGAAGCTTTCTTT
TRBV7-2	TRBJ2-1	NA	NA	16	CASSKGGPGSYNEQFF	TGTGCCAGCAGCAAGGGGGGGCCCGGCTCCTACAATGAGCAGTTCTTC
TRBV4-1	TRBJ1-2	NA	TRBD1	18	CASSHTGRGGQGANGYTF	TGCGCCAGCAGCCATACAGGGAGGGGCGGACAGGGGGCAAATGGCTACACCTTC
TRBV21-1	TRBJ1-5	once	NA	14	CASSKDRGRQPQHF	TGTGCCAGCAGCAAAGACAGGGGTCGTCAGCCCCAGCATTTT
TRBV11-2	TRBJ2-1	NA	TRBD1	16	CASSQGVFGWHNEQFF	TGTGCCAGCAGCCAGGGGGTTTTTGGGTGGCACAATGAGCAGTTCTTC
TRBV28	TRBJ1-5	NA	TRBD1	15	CASSSTDRVSKPQHF	TGTGCCAGCAGTAGTACTGACAGGGTCTCCAAGCCCCAGCATTTT
TRBV5-5	TRBJ2-5	NA	TRBD1	13	CASSYRGQETQYF	TGTGCCAGCAGCTACAGGGGGCAAGAGACCCAGTACTTC
TRBV27	TRBJ2-7	NA	NA	14	CASRSRVPGSGQYF	TGTGCCAGCAGGTCCAGGGTACCTGGCTCGGGGCAGTACTTC
TRBV19	TRBJ1-4	NA	NA	12	CASSIMGEKLFF	TGTGCCAGTAGTATAATGGGCGAAAAACTGTTTTTT
TRBV7-9	TRBJ2-4	few	NA	13	CASSSDPVNIQYF	TGTGCCAGCAGCTCCGATCCGGTGAACATTCAGTACTTC
TRBV4-1	TRBJ1-2	NA	NA	15	CASSQVAVGGYGYTF	TGCGCCAGCAGCCAAGTAGCCGTCGGTGGCTATGGCTACACCTTC
TRBV30	TRBJ2-7	NA	TRBD1	15	CAWGNPGQGFYEQYF	TGTGCCTGGGGGAACCCGGGACAGGGTTTCTACGAGCAGTACTTC
TRBV9	TRBJ1-3	NA	NA	16	CASSVGASNSGNTIYF	TGTGCCAGCAGCGTAGGGGCCAGTAACTCTGGAAACACCATATATTTT
TRBV19	TRBJ1-2	NA	TRBD1	15	CASSQRHGQVRGYTF	TGTGCCAGTAGTCAAAGACACGGACAGGTGCGTGGCTACACCTTC
TRBV2	TRBJ2-7	NA	TRBD2	16	CASSEGGGGIGYEQYF	TGTGCCAGCAGTGAAGGCGGGGGGGGCATAGGCTACGAGCAGTACTTC
TRBV11-3	TRBJ2-5	NA	NA	18	CASSLEGGGAGLQETQYF	TGTGCCAGCAGCTTAGAAGGAGGGGGCGCGGGCCTCCAAGAGACCCAGTACTTC
TRBV27	TRBJ1-4	NA	NA	13	CASSLRRNEKLFF	TGTGCCAGCAGTTTAAGGAGAAATGAAAAACTGTTTTTT
TRBV7-9	TRBJ1-1	NA	NA	15	CASSSGVGLNTEAFF	TGTGCCAGCAGCTCCGGGGTGGGTTTGAACACTGAAGCTTTCTTT
TRBV30	TRBJ2-7	NA	NA	13	CACHRDSTYEQYF	TGTGCCTGCCACCGGGACTCGACCTACGAGCAGTACTTC
TRBV4-3	TRBJ2-1	NA	NA	14	CASSQDSGRNEQFF	TGCGCCAGCAGCCAAGATTCAGGCAGGAATGAGCAGTTCTTC
TRBV5-6	TRBJ2-7	NA	TRBD2	16	CASSLIRTSGSGEQYF	TGTGCCAGCAGCTTGATTAGGACTAGCGGGTCTGGCGAGCAGTACTTC
TRBV20-1	TRBJ1-2	once	NA	11	CSARAVFGYTF	TGCAGTGCTAGAGCGGTATTCGGCTACACCTTC
TRBV7-9	TRBJ1-1	NA	NA	16	CASDAPDGQLNTEAFF	TGTGCCAGCGACGCCCCTGATGGGCAGCTGAACACTGAAGCTTTCTTT
TRBV28	TRBJ2-4	NA	TRBD2	14	CASRGGLARNIQYF	TGTGCCAGCAGGGGTGGACTAGCGAGAAACATTCAGTACTTC
TRBV5-1	TRBJ2-7	NA	TRBD1	15	CASSTGPGQTYEQYF	TGCGCCAGCAGCACCGGACCGGGACAGACTTACGAGCAGTACTTC
TRBV28	TRBJ1-1	NA	NA	16	CASPGMEGGGNTEAFF	TGTGCCAGTCCCGGGATGGAGGGAGGCGGGAACACTGAAGCTTTCTTT
TRBV7-9	TRBJ2-3	NA	TRBD2	16	CASSTAPAGGTDTQYF	TGTGCCAGCAGTACCGCACCGGCGGGGGGGACAGATACGCAGTATTTT